These 30 T cell receptor beta chains originate from one sample sequenced in a study of blood T cell repertoires in COVID-19. Profiling relied on immunoSEQ multiplex PCR, and the TCRdb table lists in-frame clones only, not all of them. The sample lists more than 150,000 clones; approximately 90% were seen once. Sequenced material: peripheral blood. Receptors were obtained from a man younger than 30 with acute or convalescent COVID-19.

The J gene is TRBJ2-1, the V gene TRBV9; 14 positions match TRBD2. The CDR3 contains 18 residues. Germline V gives CDR1 SGDLS, CDR2 YYNGEE. V trimming: 4 bases; J trimming: 1 base; junction bases outside the gene matches: 7. This CDR3 is CASSTTSGGASSYNEQFF. In nucleotides, the CDR3 is TGTGCCAGCAGCACGACTAGCGGGGGGGCTAGTTCCTACAATGAGCAGTTCTTC. The entire variable domain, with the rest obtained from reference TRBV9 and TRBJ2-1, is as follows: DSGVTQTPKHLITATGQRVTLRCSPRSGDLSVYWYQQSLDQGLQFLIQYYNGEERAKGNILERFSAQQFPDLHSELNLSSLELGDSALYFCASSTTSGGASSYNEQFFGPGTRLTVL.

V and J are TRBV30 and TRBJ1-2; possibly TRBD1 for D (6 bases). The V end was cut by 8 bases, the J end by 8 bases, with 18 bases between. The CDR3 contains 12 residues. Germline CDR1 is GTSNPN and CDR2 is SVGIG (reference sequence). The CDR3 is CAGLRTERGYTF. The CDR3 DNA sequence: TGTGCCGGGTTACGGACAGAGCGGGGCTACACCTTC.

The chain carries TRBV23-1 and TRBJ1-1; D is undetermined. TRBV23-1 carries the ORF label, with uncertain function. This CDR3 has 14 residues. Between the trimmed V and J ends, which lost 0 bases and 4 bases, there was a span of 9 bases. The CDR3 nucleotides read TGCGCCAGCAGTCAATCAGGACTGCTCACTGAAGCTTTCTTT. Its protein is CASSQSGLLTEAFF.

The chain uses TRBV6-1 and TRBJ1-2; TRBD1 matches 8 bases. The germline V gene has CDR1 MNHNS and CDR2 SASEGT. V was pared by 2 bases and J by 6 bases, with 2 bases of the junction left unmatched. CDR3 length equals 13 residues. CDR3: CASSERQGHGYTF. The CDR3 nucleotides read TGTGCCAGCAGTGAAAGACAGGGGCATGGCTACACCTTC.

This clone was counted a single time. This chain links TRBV29-1 with TRBJ2-3; D is perhaps TRBD2 (6 bases). CDR1 is SQVTM and CDR2 is ANQGSEA in the germline V gene. V lost 0 bases and J lost 2, with 18 bases in between. The CDR3 has 17 amino acids. DNA for the CDR3: TGCAGCGTTGAAGAATATGGTACGGGACTCCTCACAGATACGCAGTATTTT. Translating gives CSVEEYGTGLLTDTQYF.

The chain couples TRBV14 to TRBJ1-4; D is unclear. CDR1 is SGHDN and CDR2 is FVKESK in the germline V gene. CDR3 length: 14 amino acids. V was trimmed by 5 bases and J by 10 bases, leaving 17 bases between them. The CDR3 loop is CASSTREITGKLFF. For the CDR3, the DNA is TGTGCCAGCAGCACGAGAGAAATTACCGGAAAACTGTTTTTT.

The rearrangement joins TRBV7-9 to TRBJ1-4; D remains ambiguous. The CDR3 is 15 amino acids. Germline V gene data show CDR1 as SEHNR and CDR2 as FQNEAQ (reference sequence). V was pared by 6 bases and J by 1 base, with 12 bases between. CDR3 loop: CASSQTVVTNEKLFF. The CDR3 nucleotides are TGTGCCAGCAGTCAAACTGTGGTAACTAATGAAAAACTGTTTTTT.

The chain has TRBV7-2 and TRBJ2-7; no firm D call. The V gene lost 4 bases and the J gene lost 2 bases, with 9 bases spanning the gap. Germline assignment: CDR1 SGHTA and CDR2 FQGNSA. The CDR3 spans 13 residues. CDR3 residues: CASSSRHTYEQYF. CDR3 in DNA: TGTGCCAGCAGCTCCCGACATACCTACGAGCAGTACTTC.

This chain joins TRBV5-1 and TRBJ2-1, with 11 nucleotides matching TRBD2. J gave up 1 base and V 2 bases, and 2 bases lay outside the gene matches. This CDR3 region has 16 residues. Germline V lookup: CDR1 SGHRS, CDR2 YFSETQ. The CDR3: CASSFGTSGSYNEQFF. CDR3 nucleotides: TGCGCCAGCAGCTTCGGGACTAGCGGATCCTACAATGAGCAGTTCTTC.

The J gene is TRBJ1-6, the V gene TRBV7-9, with 10 bases fitting TRBD1. This CDR3 comprises 15 residues. CDR1 and CDR2 (germline): SEHNR, FQNEAQ (reference sequence). V dropped 3 bases and J dropped 6; count of bases not matched to a gene: 2. The CDR3: CASSLGTGVNSPLHF. For the CDR3, the DNA is TGTGCCAGCAGCTTGGGGACAGGGGTTAATTCACCCCTCCACTTT.

This rearrangement joins TRBV18 to TRBJ1-4; D gene unclear. The CDR3 has 14 amino acids. V gave up 3 bases and J gave up 0 bases, with 5 bases separating them. Germline V gene data show CDR1 as KGHSH and CDR2 as LQKENI. The CDR3 bases are TGTGCCAGCTCACCTACTTCAACTAATGAAAAACTGTTTTTT. This sequence encodes CASSPTSTNEKLFF.

The CDR3 sequence: CAWSPGLRRSEKLFF. DNA for the CDR3: TGTGCCTGGAGTCCCGGTCTCAGAAGGAGTGAAAAACTGTTTTTT. The genes are TRBV30 and TRBJ1-4; D remains ambiguous. This CDR3 spans 15 amino acids. CDR1 GTSNPN and CDR2 SVGIG come from the germline V gene (reference sequence). V dropped 2 bases and J dropped 7 bases, with 17 bases sitting between them. Filled out from reference TRBV30 and TRBJ1-4, the complete variable domain reads SQTIHQWPATLVQPVGSPLSLECTVEGTSNPNLYWYRQAAGRGLQLLFYSVGIGQISSEVPQNLSASRPQDRQFILSSKKLLLSDSGFYLCAWSPGLRRSEKLFFGSGTQLSVL.

This clone occurred a few times. The V call is TRBV2, the J call TRBJ1-5, with a weak D call TRBD1 (5 bases). V lost 2 bases and J lost 2, with 10 bases in between. Germline CDR1 reads SNHLY; CDR2 reads FYNNEI. CDR3 length: 15 amino acids. CDR3 DNA sequence: TGTGCCAGCAGTGAACAAGGACAACGCAATCAGCCCCAGCATTTT. It codes for CASSEQGQRNQPQHF.

The chain couples TRBV28 to TRBJ2-5, with a weak D call TRBD2 (7 bases). Germline assignment: CDR1 MDHEN and CDR2 SYDVKM. The CDR3 sequence is 14 residues long. The V gene lost 4 bases and the J gene lost 4 bases, with 13 bases spanning the gap. In DNA form, the CDR3 reads TGTGCCAGCAGTTACGGGGGGCCGGGAGAGACCCAGTACTTC. This encodes CASSYGGPGETQYF.

The V gene is TRBV2, the J gene TRBJ2-7; D is possibly TRBD1 (6 bases). Germline loops: CDR1 SNHLY, CDR2 FYNNEI. The germline V and J ends were trimmed by 6 bases and 2 bases, with 11 bases remaining between them. The CDR3 spans 13 residues. The CDR3: CASRRQDTYEQYV. The CDR3 coding sequence is TGTGCCAGCAGGAGACAGGATACCTACGAGCAGTACGTC.

In its sample, this clone was seen once. The genes are TRBV19 and TRBJ1-6; D call uncertain. V lost 2 bases to trimming and J lost 6 bases, with 11 bases between them. The germline V gene encodes CDR1 LNHDA and CDR2 SQIVND (reference sequence). The CDR3 runs 15 residues. DNA of the CDR3: TGTGCCAGTAGTATAAAAAAGGGAGGTAATTCACCCCTCCACTTT. As protein: CASSIKKGGNSPLHF.

The rearrangement joins TRBV21-1 to TRBJ1-1; the table's D call, TRBD1, was not checked against the DNA. TRBV21-1 is given as a pseudogene. The CDR3 consists of 15 residues. The CDR3 protein is CAGQVRRGKNTEAFF. In DNA, the CDR3 is TGTGCCGGACAGGTAAGAAGGGGAAAGAACACTGAAGCTTTCTTT.

The rearrangement links TRBV20-1 to TRBJ1-2; D is perhaps TRBD1 (5 bases). The CDR3 runs to 13 residues. Germline CDR1 reads DFQATT; CDR2 reads SNEGSKA (reference sequence). V lost 3 bases and J 3 bases, leaving 11 bases between the germline ends. The CDR3 DNA reads as TGCAGTGCTAGTGGCCCGGGGGACTATGGCTACACCTTC. This codes for CSASGPGDYGYTF.

The chain employs TRBV3-1 (or the pseudogene TRBV3-2) and TRBJ1-1; D is uncertain. V lost 1 base, J lost 1 base, and 7 bases lay in between. This CDR3 has 14 residues. Germline V gene sequence: CDR1 LGHDT, CDR2 YNNKEL (reference sequence). CDR3 protein: CASSQGQQNTEAFF. The CDR3 bases are TGTGCCAGCAGCCAAGGACAACAGAACACTGAAGCTTTCTTT.

Ten or more counts support this clone. This chain uses TRBV5-1 with TRBJ2-5; 7 nucleotides line up with TRBD2. The V and J ends lost 4 bases and 3 bases, in that order; junction bases with no gene match: 6. Germline CDR1 and CDR2: SGHRS and YFSETQ. The CDR3 runs to 14 residues. CDR3: CASSLQGLEETQYF. CDR3 coding DNA: TGCGCCAGCAGCCTTCAAGGACTAGAAGAGACCCAGTACTTC.

This chain connects TRBV7-2 to TRBJ2-3, with 12 bases that match TRBD1. CDR3 size: 17 residues. V lost 2 bases to trimming and J lost 5 bases; unmatched junction nucleotides: 8. Germline V gene lookup returns CDR1 SGHTA and CDR2 FQGNSA. The CDR3 loop is CASSLWGTGGPQDTQYF. The CDR3 bases are TGTGCCAGCAGCTTATGGGGGACAGGGGGCCCCCAAGATACGCAGTATTTT.

The CDR3 reads CASSLLSGGGEQFF. CDR3 nucleotide sequence: TGTGCCAGCAGCTTGCTCTCAGGGGGCGGTGAGCAGTTCTTC. This rearrangement joins TRBV5-6 to TRBJ2-1, with 8 nucleotides matching TRBD1. V shed 1 base, J shed 9 bases, and the junction held 6 bases outside the gene matches. Germline loops: CDR1 SGHDT, CDR2 YYEEEE. The CDR3 is made up of 14 amino acids.

The sample holds one count of this clone. V gene TRBV2 combines with J gene TRBJ1-5, with TRBD1 matching 8 bases. Germline V gives CDR1 SNHLY, CDR2 FYNNEI. Trimming took 6 bases from V and 4 from J; bases not matched to a gene: 8. This CDR3 has 15 residues. This CDR3 is CASRKDRGGNQPQHF. In nucleotides, the CDR3 is TGTGCCAGCAGGAAAGACAGGGGAGGAAATCAGCCCCAGCATTTT.

The rearrangement joins TRBV5-1 to TRBJ2-2; possibly TRBD2 for D (5 bases). The CDR3 runs 17 residues. V was trimmed by 4 bases and J by 6 bases, leaving 22 bases between them. Germline CDR1 and CDR2: SGHRS and YFSETQ. The CDR3 protein is CASSLFYRAHGAGELFF. CDR3 DNA sequence: TGCGCCAGCAGCCTTTTCTACCGGGCCCACGGGGCCGGGGAGCTGTTTTTT.

This chain joins TRBV29-1 and TRBJ1-2; D is uncertain. The CDR3 has 11 residues. The V end lost 4 bases, the J end lost 6 bases, and 9 bases lay between the germline ends. CDR1 is SQVTM, CDR2 ANQGSEA, per germline. CDR3 in DNA: TGCAGCGTTGGAGTTCCAAATGGCTACACCTTC. This sequence encodes CSVGVPNGYTF. The whole variable domain, filled in from reference TRBV29-1 and TRBJ1-2, reads SAVISQKPSRDICQRGTSLTIQCQVDSQVTMMFWYRQQPGQSLTLIATANQGSEATYESGFVIDKFPISRPNLTFSTLTVSNMSPEDSSIYLCSVGVPNGYTFGSGTRLTVV.

The CDR3 reads CASSTVRQGPFYEQYV. The CDR3 DNA sequence: TGTGCCAGTAGTACCGTACGACAGGGTCCCTTTTACGAGCAGTACGTC. The chain has TRBV19 and TRBJ2-7; TRBD1 agrees at 7 bases. This CDR3 region has 16 residues. The V segment lost 4 bases and the J segment 4 bases; nucleotides outside the gene matches: 13. Germline loops: CDR1 LNHDA, CDR2 SQIVND (reference sequence).

The chain joins TRBV6-5 to TRBJ2-5, with TRBD2 identical over 7 bases. The V gene end was trimmed by 0 bases and the J gene end by 5 bases; junction bases not matched to a gene: 9. CDR3 length equals 16 residues. Germline V gene sequence: CDR1 MNHEY, CDR2 SVGAGI. The CDR3 region has the DNA TGTGCCAGCAGTTACTCATTTTCGGGGGGAGGCGAGACCCAGTACTTC. Encoded protein: CASSYSFSGGGETQYF.

This chain joins TRBV11-2 and TRBJ2-2, with D possibly TRBD1 on 5 matching bases. This CDR3 has 14 residues. Germline-derived CDR1 and CDR2 are SGHAT and FQNNGV. Trimming removed 5 bases at V and 1 base at J, with 8 bases between. CDR3 sequence reads: CASSQTVNTGELFF. DNA for the CDR3: TGTGCCAGCAGCCAGACAGTGAACACCGGGGAGCTGTTTTTT. Supplemented by reference TRBV11-2 and TRBJ2-2, the full variable domain reads EAGVAQSPRYKIIEKRQSVAFWCNPISGHATLYWYQQILGQGPKLLIQFQNNGVVDDSQLPKDRFSAERLKGVDSTLKIQPAKLEDSAVYLCASSQTVNTGELFFGEGSRLTVL.

DNA of the CDR3: TGTGCCAGCAGCCACCGTACAGGGGGCGGTCAGCCCCAGCATTTT. Its protein product is CASSHRTGGGQPQHF. The chain recombines TRBV4-2 with TRBJ1-5; 9 bases match TRBD1. Trimming removed 3 bases from V and 6 bases from J; junction bases left unmatched: 6. Germline-derived CDR1 and CDR2 are LGHNA and YNFKEQ. The CDR3 totals 15 residues.

V gene TRBV21-1 combines with J gene TRBJ1-3; TRBD1 reflects the table's D call only, with no check against the DNA. TRBV21-1 is shown as a pseudogene. The CDR3 loop spans 16 amino acids. The CDR3 DNA is TGTGCCAGCAGCAAAGGCGACAAAGGCTCTGGAAACACCATATATTTT. Translation gives CASSKGDKGSGNTIYF.